The rows below give T cell receptor beta chains drawn from one sample of a study of TIL therapy for anti-PD-1-resistant metastatic lung cancer. Sequenced by immunoSEQ multiplex PCR; TCRdb stores in-frame clones only, minus some. Of 50,000 to 60,000 clones in the sample, around four fifths are singletons; the top ten hold less than 3%. The material was blood, obtained at baseline. The origin of the receptors is a person aged 25-80 years with non-small cell lung cancer. The CDR3 runs from the conserved cysteine through the conserved F or W. D genes are given only for firm matches. Size is stated for part of the rows, as once, few or many counts, or as a class when the clone is expanded.

V gene	D gene	clone size	J gene	CDR3 DNA	CDR3 protein
TRBV12-1	.	.	TRBJ2-4	TGTGCCAGCAGCTCGAGGGCTAGCGGGTGGTCCAAAAACATTCAGTACTTC	CASSSRASGWSKNIQYF
TRBV5-5	TRBD1	.	TRBJ1-6	TGTGCCAGCTCACAGCCGGGACAGGGGATTTCACCCCTCCACTTT	CASSQPGQGISPLHF
TRBV7-2	.	.	TRBJ2-3	TGTGCCAGCAGCCAGAGGGATAAGCTAGATACGCAGTATTTT	CASSQRDKLDTQYF
TRBV4-2	.	once	TRBJ2-3	TGTGCCAGCAGCCAAATGGACCCTTTGACAGACGTTCGTCGGGATACGCAGTATTTT	CASSQMDPLTDVRRDTQYF
TRBV5-1	.	.	TRBJ2-1	TGCGCCAGCAGCTTGGGGAGGGGGCTAGCCAGCTCCTACAATGAGCAGTTCTTC	CASSLGRGLASSYNEQFF
TRBV19	TRBD2	.	TRBJ2-2	TGTGCCAGTAGTATCCCTACCGGGGGGACCGGGGAGCTGTTTTTT	CASSIPTGGTGELFF
TRBV11-2	.	.	TRBJ2-1	TGTGCCAGCAGCTTAGATCCTCGGGAGCAGTTCTTC	CASSLDPREQFF
TRBV15	.	once	TRBJ2-7	TGTGCCACCAGCAGCGGACACCCCTCCTACGAGCAGTACTTC	CATSSGHPSYEQYF
TRBV5-1	.	.	TRBJ1-4	TGCGCCAGCACACAGGGAGTTGGTGAAAAACTGTTTTTT	CASTQGVGEKLFF
TRBV30	.	.	TRBJ2-5	TGTGCCTGGACGGCAGGAGAGACCCAGTACTTC	CAWTAGETQYF
TRBV30	.	.	TRBJ1-4	TGTGCCTGGAGCGAAGGGACGGATGAAAAACTGTTTTTT	CAWSEGTDEKLFF
TRBV4-3	.	.	TRBJ1-2	TGCGCCAGCAGCCATGGGGGTGAAGGTAGAGGCTACACCTTC	CASSHGGEGRGYTF
TRBV6-5	.	few	TRBJ1-6	TGTGCCAGCGCAGGGGTTACAGGATCACCCCTCCACTTT	CASAGVTGSPLHF
TRBV3-1/TRBV3-2	.	.	TRBJ2-3	TGTGCCAGCAGCCAGCAATCGGACTTCTGCACAGATACGCAGTATTTT	CASSQQSDFCTDTQYF
TRBV28	.	once	TRBJ1-2	TGTGCCAGCAGTTTACGCTACTATGGCTACACCTTC	CASSLRYYGYTF
TRBV2	.	few	TRBJ2-3	TGTGCCAGCACAGGGGAGGCGGTCGATACGCAGTATTTT	CASTGEAVDTQYF
TRBV11-2	TRBD1	.	TRBJ2-5	TGTGCCAGCAGCATACAGGGGCGCTGGGAGGAGACCCAGTACTTC	CASSIQGRWEETQYF
TRBV29-1	.	.	TRBJ2-4	TGCAGCGTTGAAGCAGGGGCTCGAGGGAAAAACATTCAGTACTTC	CSVEAGARGKNIQYF
TRBV27	.	.	TRBJ2-2	TGTGCCAGCAAGGGCAGGAGGGACGGGGAGCTGTTTTTT	CASKGRRDGELFF
TRBV7-2	TRBD1	few	TRBJ2-4	TGTGCCAGCAGCTTTACAGGGGAAAACATTCAGTACTTC	CASSFTGENIQYF
TRBV14	.	few	TRBJ2-1	TGTGCCAGCAGCCAAATGGAGGGAGTAAGGAATGAGCAGTTCTTC	CASSQMEGVRNEQFF
TRBV7-6	.	.	TRBJ1-4	TGTGCCAGCAGCCCCAGGACAGCCGTTAATGAAAAACTGTTTTTT	CASSPRTAVNEKLFF
TRBV5-6	TRBD1	.	TRBJ2-1	TGTGCCAGCAGCTTCGCAGGGGGCTCCTACAATGAGCAGTTCTTC	CASSFAGGSYNEQFF
TRBV24-1	TRBD1	.	TRBJ1-2	TGTGCCACCAGTAGAGCGACAGGGGCTGCTGGCTACACCTTC	CATSRATGAAGYTF
TRBV9	.	.	TRBJ2-3	TGTGCCAGCAGCGTAGGATTTGGAGATACGCAGTATTTT	CASSVGFGDTQYF
TRBV4-3	.	.	TRBJ2-7	TGCGCCAGCAGCCAAGTACATGGGGGCCCCTACGAGCAGTACTTC	CASSQVHGGPYEQYF
TRBV28	.	.	TRBJ1-6	TGTGCCAGCAGTTTTGGGACGCTTGGCCGGGATTCACCCCTCCACTTT	CASSFGTLGRDSPLHF
TRBV6-6	.	.	TRBJ1-4	TGTGCCAGCGGTAATTTTTGGGGGCGGATTGAAAAACTGTTTTTT	CASGNFWGRIEKLFF
TRBV3-1/TRBV3-2	.	.	TRBJ2-1	TGTGCCAGCAGCCAAGTTCCTGGGTCCCGTGAGCAGTTCTTC	CASSQVPGSREQFF
TRBV4-1	.	.	TRBJ2-1	TGCGCCAGCAGGGGCCTCGACAATGAGCAGTTCTTC	CASRGLDNEQFF
TRBV9	TRBD1	.	TRBJ1-3	TGTGCCAGCGGGACAGGGCAGGTCGGAAACACCATATATTTT	CASGTGQVGNTIYF
TRBV24-1	.	.	TRBJ1-3	TGTGCCACCAGTGATTTGAACAGGGCCTCTGGAAACACCATATATTTT	CATSDLNRASGNTIYF
TRBV5-5	.	.	TRBJ2-1	TGTGCCAGCAGCTTTGGGACACTCTCCTACAATGAGCAGTTCTTC	CASSFGTLSYNEQFF
TRBV28	TRBD2	.	TRBJ2-7	TGTGCCAGCGGAATAGCGGGGGCTATCTACGAGCAGTACTTC	CASGIAGAIYEQYF
TRBV28	.	.	TRBJ1-5	TGTGCCAGCAGTTTGTCTACCTTACCTGCTACGCCCCAGCATTTT	CASSLSTLPATPQHF
TRBV3-1/TRBV3-2	TRBD2	.	TRBJ2-1	TGTGCCAGCAGCAAAGAATGGGCGGGAGGGGGAAATGAGCAGTTCTTC	CASSKEWAGGGNEQFF